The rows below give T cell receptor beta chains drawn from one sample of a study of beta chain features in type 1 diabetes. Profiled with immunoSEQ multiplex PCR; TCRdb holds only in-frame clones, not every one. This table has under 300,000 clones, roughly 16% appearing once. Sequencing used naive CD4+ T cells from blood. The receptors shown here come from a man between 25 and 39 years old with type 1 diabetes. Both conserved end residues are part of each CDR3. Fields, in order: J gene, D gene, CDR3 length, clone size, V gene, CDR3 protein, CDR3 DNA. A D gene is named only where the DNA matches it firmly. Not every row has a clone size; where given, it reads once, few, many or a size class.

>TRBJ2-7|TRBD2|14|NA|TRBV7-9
CASSSKGTIDEQYF
TGTGCCAGCAGCTCCAAGGGGACTATCGACGAGCAGTACTTC
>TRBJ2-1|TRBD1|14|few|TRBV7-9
CASSPIGTAKEQFF
TGTGCCAGCAGCCCAATCGGGACAGCAAAAGAGCAGTTCTTC
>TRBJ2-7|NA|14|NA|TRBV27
CASSLTWGIYEQYF
TGTGCCAGCAGTTTGACGTGGGGTATCTACGAGCAGTACTTC
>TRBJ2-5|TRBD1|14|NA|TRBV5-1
CASSLAGTEETQYF
TGCGCCAGCAGCTTGGCCGGGACAGAAGAGACCCAGTACTTC
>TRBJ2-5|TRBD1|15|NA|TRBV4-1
CASSSRGQNSETQYF
TGCGCCAGCAGTTCAAGGGGGCAGAACTCAGAGACCCAGTACTTC
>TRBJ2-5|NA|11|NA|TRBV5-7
CASSFGETQYF
TGTGCCAGCAGCTTCGGTGAGACCCAGTACTTC
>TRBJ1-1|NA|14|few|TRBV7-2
CASSPDTLNTEAFF
TGTGCCAGCAGCCCAGACACCTTGAACACTGAAGCTTTCTTT
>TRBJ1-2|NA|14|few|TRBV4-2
CASSQASGVYGYTF
TGTGCCAGCAGCCAAGCCTCAGGGGTCTATGGCTACACCTTC
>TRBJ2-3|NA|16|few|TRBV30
CAWASRNQGRADTQYF
TGTGCCTGGGCTTCACGGAATCAGGGTCGCGCAGATACGCAGTATTTT
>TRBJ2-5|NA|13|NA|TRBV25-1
CASSRIGGETQYF
TGTGCCAGCAGTCGAATAGGGGGAGAGACCCAGTACTTC
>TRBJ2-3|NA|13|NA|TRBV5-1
CASSLWRADTQYF
TGCGCCAGCAGCTTGTGGAGGGCTGATACGCAGTATTTT
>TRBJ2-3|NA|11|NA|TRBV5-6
CASSPGGTQYF
TGTGCCAGCAGCCCGGGGGGCACGCAGTATTTT
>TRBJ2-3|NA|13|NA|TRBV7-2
CASSLLGTDTQYF
TGTGCCAGCAGCCTCCTGGGCACAGATACGCAGTATTTT
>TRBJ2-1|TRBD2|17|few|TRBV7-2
CASSRTSGAASYNEQFF
TGTGCCAGCAGCCGGACTAGCGGGGCCGCCTCCTACAATGAGCAGTTCTTC
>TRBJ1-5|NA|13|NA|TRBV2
CASGEGRHQPQHF
TGTGCCAGCGGTGAGGGGAGACATCAGCCCCAGCATTTT
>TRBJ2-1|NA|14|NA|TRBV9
CASSAQTGNNEQFF
TGTGCCAGCAGCGCCCAAACAGGGAACAATGAGCAGTTCTTC
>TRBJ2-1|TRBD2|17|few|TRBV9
CASSVSTGRVNYNEQFF
TGTGCCAGCAGCGTTTCTACCGGGAGGGTAAACTACAATGAGCAGTTCTTC
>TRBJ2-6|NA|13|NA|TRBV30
CALDRTGANVLTF
TGTGCCTTGGACCGGACCGGGGCCAACGTCCTGACTTTC
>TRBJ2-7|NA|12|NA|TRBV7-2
CASSLVKSRPYF
TGTGCCAGCAGCTTAGTAAAATCCCGCCCGTACTTC
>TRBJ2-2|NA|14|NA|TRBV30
CAWSNGQPTGELFF
TGTGCCTGGAGTAACGGACAGCCGACCGGGGAGCTGTTTTTT
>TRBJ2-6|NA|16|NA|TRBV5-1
CASSPGQVSGANVLTF
TGCGCCAGCAGCCCCGGGCAGGTCTCTGGGGCCAACGTCCTGACTTTC
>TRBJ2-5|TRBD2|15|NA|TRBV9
CASSVTGGKQETQYF
TGTGCCAGCAGCGTAACCGGGGGGAAACAAGAGACCCAGTACTTC
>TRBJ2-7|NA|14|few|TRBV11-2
CASSSAATSNEQYF
TGTGCCAGCAGCTCTGCGGCGACTTCGAACGAGCAGTACTTC
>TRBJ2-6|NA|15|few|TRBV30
CAWFDGPPGANVLTF
TGTGCCTGGTTTGACGGCCCCCCTGGGGCCAACGTCCTGACTTTC
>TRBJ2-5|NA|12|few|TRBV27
CASSSTSRTQYF
TGTGCCAGCAGTTCTACCTCCCGGACCCAGTACTTC